A selection of T cell receptor beta chains follows, all from one sample in a study of blood T cell repertoires in COVID-19. TCRdb's table, derived via immunoSEQ multiplex PCR, lists solely in-frame clones and lacks some. The table includes 300,000 to 350,000 clones, 90% detected once. Sequenced sample: peripheral blood. These receptors originate from a woman under 40 with COVID-19, enrolled during active disease. The CDR3 runs from the conserved cysteine through the conserved F or W. A D gene is named only where the DNA matches it firmly. Only part of the rows carry a size: once, few, many, or a class if the clone is expanded.

clone_size j_call d_call v_call cdr3_nt cdr3_aa
NA TRBJ2-7 TRBD1 TRBV6-1 TGTGCCAGCAGTGAAGGGACAGGGGGCTACGAGCAGTACTTC CASSEGTGGYEQYF
NA TRBJ2-1 TRBD1 TRBV25-1 TGTGCCAGTACCTGGGGGACAGTCAATGAGCAGTTCTTC CASTWGTVNEQFF
NA TRBJ2-1 TRBD2 TRBV24-1 TGTGCCACCAGTGACGCCAGCGGGAGTTCCTACAATGAGCAGTTCTTC CATSDASGSSYNEQFF
NA TRBJ1-2 TRBD1 TRBV9 TGTGCCAGCAGCGGGACAGGGGACGGCTACACCTTC CASSGTGDGYTF
NA TRBJ1-2 TRBD1 TRBV5-4 TGTGCCAGCAGCTTCCGACAGGGAGGCTACACCTTC CASSFRQGGYTF
NA TRBJ2-3 TRBD2 TRBV6-1 TGTGCCAGCAGTGCTGGACTAGCGGGAATCACAGATACGCAGTATTTT CASSAGLAGITDTQYF
NA TRBJ1-1 NA TRBV30 TGTGCCTGGAACTCTCGTCGGGGGAGCACTGAAGCTTTCTTT CAWNSRRGSTEAFF
NA TRBJ1-2 TRBD1 TRBV4-1 TGCGCCAGCAGCCAAGAATCCCCGGGACAGCCCGGCTACACCTTC CASSQESPGQPGYTF
NA TRBJ1-1 TRBD1 TRBV30 TGTGCCTGGAGTGTGACAGGGTTTAACACTGAAGCTTTCTTT CAWSVTGFNTEAFF
NA TRBJ2-3 TRBD2 TRBV9 TGTGCCAGCAGCCTCGGACTAGCGGGAGTCACAGATACGCAGTATTTT CASSLGLAGVTDTQYF
NA TRBJ2-5 TRBD1 TRBV24-1 TGTGCCACCAGTGGGGGCAGGGGGCACGTGGAGACCCAGTACTTC CATSGGRGHVETQYF
NA TRBJ1-2 TRBD1 TRBV27 TGTGCCAGCAGTTTATCTTTCGGACAGGCCCGGCCTGAATATGGCTACACCTTC CASSLSFGQARPEYGYTF
NA TRBJ2-2 NA TRBV6-4 TGTGCCAGCAGTGACCTCACCGGGGAGCTGTTTTTT CASSDLTGELFF
once TRBJ2-2 TRBD2 TRBV4-2 TGTGCCAGCAGCCCTCGAGCGGGGGCGAACACCGGGGAGCTGTTTTTT CASSPRAGANTGELFF
few TRBJ2-7 NA TRBV7-9 TGTGCCAGCAGCTTAGGGAGGGCCGAGCAGTACTTC CASSLGRAEQYF
few TRBJ2-4 NA TRBV20-1 TGCAGTGCTAGTGAGGGAGCCGGAACTGGTATTCAGTACTTC CSASEGAGTGIQYF
NA TRBJ1-6 NA TRBV4-1 TGCGCCAGCAGCCAAGATCCTTGGGAGTATACAGATAGTGGTTCACCCCTCCACTTT CASSQDPWEYTDSGSPLHF
once TRBJ2-7 NA TRBV7-6 TGTGCCAGCAGCCCCGGACTATTTACCTACGAGCAGTACTTC CASSPGLFTYEQYF
NA TRBJ2-2 NA TRBV7-3 TGTGCCAGCAGCAGGACTGGTACGAACACCGGGGAGCTGTTTTTT CASSRTGTNTGELFF
NA TRBJ1-1 NA TRBV19 TGTGCCAGTAGTATAGTTCCACGCGACACTGAAGCTTTCTTT CASSIVPRDTEAFF
NA TRBJ2-1 NA TRBV30 TGTGCCTGGAGTCAACGGGATGAGCAGTTCTTC CAWSQRDEQFF
NA TRBJ2-1 NA TRBV5-1 TGCGCCAGCAGCTCCGGGAGTACCTCCTACAATGAGCAGTTCTTC CASSSGSTSYNEQFF
NA TRBJ2-1 NA TRBV7-9 TGTGCCAGCAGCCCAATCGGGAATGAGCAGTTCTTC CASSPIGNEQFF